This TCR beta chain was profiled in a study of cytomegalovirus exposure and HLA in healthy donors. Study context: Earlier sequencing of about 200 million T cells yielded nearly 120 million unique TCR beta sequences. Study observations and caveats: Reports showed the classifier diagnosing cytomegalovirus status with high specificity and sensitivity. CMV serostatus alone was available as immune exposure information.

PCR used 60 Vbeta primers and 13 Jbeta primers. Sequencing was performed with immunoSEQ multiplex PCR; in TCRdb, only in-frame clones are kept and a portion is missing. The table lists about 140,000 clones, approximately 82% of them singletons. A word on this clone: Its antigen is not identified.

The sample taken for sequencing was PBMCs. The clonotype comes from an older woman in good health and CMV-seropositive.

Here the CDR3 reads CASSQKGVGSGMNNEQFF. CDR3 DNA sequence: TGCGCCAGCAGCCAAAAAGGTGTGGGTAGCGGGATGAACAATGAGCAGTTCTTC. The chain combines TRBV4-1 with TRBJ2-1; 8 bases fit TRBD2. V shed 2 bases, J shed 5 bases, and the junction held 14 bases outside the gene matches. The CDR3 contains 18 residues. CDR1 MGHRA and CDR2 YSYEKL come from the germline V gene.